The 22 T cell receptor beta chains given below trace back to one sample, sequenced in a study of technical replicates of blood from a few donors. Using immunoSEQ multiplex PCR, the repertoire was profiled, and TCRdb retains in-frame clones only, with some absent. The table records more than 65,000 clones, roughly 94% of them present only once. The material sequenced was T cells isolated from PBMCs. The receptors derive from a human donor in good health.

V gene TRBV27 combines with J gene TRBJ1-2; maybe TRBD1 (6 bases). Germline-derived CDR1 and CDR2 are MNHEY and SMNVEV (reference sequence). CDR3 size: 16 residues. V was trimmed by 4 bases and J by 4 bases, leaving 19 bases between them. The CDR3 nucleotides read TGTGCCAGCAGTTCCCGGACAGATTATTCTTTCTATGGCTACACCTTC. Translated: CASSSRTDYSFYGYTF.

The J gene is TRBJ2-7, the V gene TRBV9, with D possibly matching TRBD1 (6 bases). CDR3 length: 16 amino acids. V lost 3 bases to trimming and J lost 0 bases, with 16 bases between them. Germline loops: CDR1 SGDLS, CDR2 YYNGEE. CDR3 sequence reads: CASSGNRDPFSYEQYF. The DNA of the CDR3 is TGTGCCAGCAGCGGTAACAGGGACCCATTCTCCTACGAGCAGTACTTC.

CDR3: CASSLVQGIGYGYTF. For the CDR3, the DNA is TGTGCCAGCAGCTTGGTACAGGGGATTGGGTATGGCTACACCTTC. The chain couples TRBV5-4 to TRBJ1-2, with 7 bases aligning to TRBD1. Germline-derived CDR1 and CDR2 are SGHNT and YYREEE (reference sequence). The J segment lost 5 bases and the V segment lost 0 bases, leaving 7 bases of the junction unmatched. There are 15 residues in the CDR3.

The chain uses TRBV19 and TRBJ1-1, with 11 bases identical to TRBD1. CDR1 LNHDA and CDR2 SQIVND come from the germline V gene (reference sequence). The V gene end was trimmed by 8 bases and the J gene end by 5 bases; junction bases not matched to a gene: 7. CDR3 length: 14 amino acids. In DNA form, the CDR3 reads TGTGCCAGTGCGCCGGACAGGGGGCGGACTGAAGCTTTCTTT. Translated, it gives CASAPDRGRTEAFF.

This CDR3 reads CASRFNSGNTIYF. The CDR3 region has the DNA TGTGCCAGCAGATTTAACTCTGGAAACACCATATATTTT. The V and J genes are TRBV2 and TRBJ1-3; D gene uncertain. This CDR3 has 13 amino acids. V shed 6 bases and J shed 0 bases, with 6 bases lying between them. Germline CDR1 is SNHLY and CDR2 is FYNNEI.

This clone was seen only once. The rearrangement uses TRBV10-3 and TRBJ2-7; possible D gene TRBD1, 6 bases. The germline CDR1 and CDR2 sequences are ENHRY and SYGVKD. The ends were cut back, 10 bases at V and 2 bases at J, with 15 bases in the middle. This CDR3 is built from 13 residues. CDR3 sequence reads: CATGAGVTYEQYF. The CDR3 DNA follows: TGTGCCACCGGGGCAGGGGTAACCTACGAGCAGTACTTC.

The chain joins TRBV14 to TRBJ2-2; TRBD2 matches 7 bases. The junction had 4 bases not matched to a gene; V was cut back by 4 bases and J by 2 bases. The germline gives CDR1 SGHDN, CDR2 FVKESK. The CDR3 has 15 amino acids. The CDR3 loop is CASSPREGNTGELFF. The CDR3 coding sequence is TGTGCCAGCAGCCCGAGGGAGGGTAACACCGGGGAGCTGTTTTTT.

The chain has TRBV20-1 and TRBJ1-4; D ambiguous. Trimming stripped 5 bases from V and 3 bases from J, with 4 bases between. Germline V gene data show CDR1 as DFQATT and CDR2 as SNEGSKA (reference sequence). This CDR3 is 11 amino acids long. CDR3 sequence: CSAPSNEKLFF. CDR3 nucleotides: TGCAGTGCTCCATCTAATGAAAAACTGTTTTTT.

The chain joins TRBV19 to TRBJ1-1, with no clear D. V lost 7 bases to trimming and J lost 1 base, with 7 bases between them. This CDR3 region has 12 residues. CDR1 and CDR2 from the germline V gene are LNHDA and SQIVND (reference sequence). The CDR3 loop is CASNPGNTEAFF. Here the CDR3 DNA reads TGTGCCAGTAATCCGGGGAACACTGAAGCTTTCTTT.

CDR3 loop: CASGQYPNTEAFF. The CDR3 region has the DNA TGTGCCAGCGGCCAATATCCGAACACTGAAGCTTTCTTT. V is TRBV11-3 and J is TRBJ1-1; D is unresolved. Germline V gene data show CDR1 as SGHNT and CDR2 as YENEEA. V was clipped by 8 bases and J by 1 base, with 11 bases between them. The CDR3 is made up of 13 amino acids.

This clone appeared a few times. The chain recombines TRBV2 with TRBJ2-4; D might be TRBD1 (6 bases). The germline V gene has CDR1 SNHLY and CDR2 FYNNEI. The CDR3 runs to 12 residues. The V gene lost 2 bases and the J gene lost 10 bases, with 9 bases spanning the gap. The CDR3 sequence: CASSERDKIQYF. CDR3 bases: TGTGCCAGCAGTGAAAGGGACAAGATTCAGTACTTC.

CDR3 residues: CASSSTTVHQPQHF. For the CDR3, the DNA is TGTGCCAGCAGCTCGACTACGGTCCATCAGCCCCAGCATTTT. V and J are TRBV7-2 and TRBJ1-5; D remains ambiguous. The CDR3 contains 14 residues. V lost 4 bases and J 5 bases, leaving 12 bases between the germline ends. Germline-derived CDR1 and CDR2 are SGHTA and FQGNSA.

The chain has TRBV7-9 and TRBJ2-1; 10 bases are a match to TRBD1. Germline-derived CDR1 and CDR2 are SEHNR and FQNEAQ (reference sequence). The ends lost 5 bases at V and 4 bases at J; junction bases unmatched: 11. CDR3 size: 17 residues. The CDR3 nucleotides read TGTGCCAGCAGCGATCGCCCGACAGGGGGCGAATACAATGAGCAGTTCTTC. Amino acid sequence: CASSDRPTGGEYNEQFF.

The chain employs TRBV6-5 and TRBJ2-7, with 7 bases identical to TRBD1. This CDR3 contains 13 residues. V lost 4 bases to trimming and J lost 6 bases; unmatched junction nucleotides: 6. Germline CDR1 MNHEY, CDR2 SVGAGI. CDR3 loop: CASSLDRTSEQYF. The CDR3 DNA reads TGTGCCAGCAGTTTGGACAGGACGAGCGAGCAGTACTTC.

The chain recombines TRBV5-1 with TRBJ2-6; TRBD2 is a possible D gene (5 bases). Trimming cost V 0 bases and J 2 bases, with 6 bases left between them. The CDR3 has 15 amino acids. Germline V gene data show CDR1 as SGHRS and CDR2 as YFSETQ. The CDR3, as DNA: TGCGCCAGCAGCTTGGGGGGAGCTGGGGCCAACGTCCTGACTTTC. Its protein is CASSLGGAGANVLTF. Drawing the rest from reference TRBV5-1 and TRBJ2-6, the complete variable domain is KAGVTQTPRYLIKTRGQQVTLSCSPISGHRSVSWYQQTPGQGLQFLFEYFSETQRNKGNFPGRFSGRQFSNSRSEMNVSTLELGDSALYLCASSLGGAGANVLTFGAGSRLTVL.

The chain employs TRBV5-1 and TRBJ1-1; 11 nucleotides line up with TRBD1. CDR1 and CDR2 from the germline V gene are SGHRS and YFSETQ. The CDR3 is 16 amino acids. V lost 3 bases to trimming and J lost 11 bases; unmatched junction nucleotides: 15. This CDR3 reads CASSSTTPGQGGSAFF. The DNA for the CDR3 is TGCGCCAGCAGCTCCACGACCCCGGGACAGGGGGGTTCGGCTTTCTTT.

The chain combines TRBV10-3 with TRBJ2-1; 7 positions match TRBD1. This CDR3 is built from 12 residues. Germline V CDR1 and CDR2: ENHRY, SYGVKD. J was trimmed by 7 bases and V by 6 bases; bases with no gene match: 3. This chain's CDR3 is CAISSTGNEQFF. As DNA, the CDR3 is TGTGCCATCAGCTCGACAGGGAATGAGCAGTTCTTC.

J is TRBJ2-3 and V is TRBV10-1; TRBD2 is a possible D gene (6 bases). Germline V CDR1 and CDR2: WNHNN, SYGVQD (reference sequence). The CDR3 length is 15 residues. V lost 5 bases and J lost 3, with 15 bases in between. CDR3 nucleotide sequence: TGCGCCAGCAGTTTGGGGGGTTTTGTGACAGATACGCAGTATTTT. Its translation is CASSLGGFVTDTQYF.

This chain joins TRBV5-1 and TRBJ2-1, with TRBD2 matching 14 bases. V lost 4 bases, J lost 9 bases, and 3 bases stayed unmatched. The germline V gene has CDR1 SGHRS and CDR2 YFSETQ. CDR3 length equals 14 residues. CDR3 nucleotide sequence: TGCGCCAGCAGCCCGGGACTAGCGGGAGCTGAGCAGTTCTTC. Protein: CASSPGLAGAEQFF.

The gene calls are TRBV6-5 and TRBJ2-7; TRBD2 agrees at 11 bases. Per germline, CDR1 MNHEY and CDR2 SVGAGI. The length of the CDR3 is 15 residues. J lost 3 bases, V lost 6 bases, and 7 bases had no gene match. CDR3 loop: CASRLVAGGSYEQYF. CDR3 nucleotides: TGTGCCAGCAGGCTCGTAGCGGGAGGGAGCTACGAGCAGTACTTC.

The chain joins TRBV6-5 to TRBJ2-1; TRBD2 aligns across 9 bases. The CDR3 consists of 15 residues. Per germline, CDR1 MNHEY and CDR2 SVGAGI. V was pared by 2 bases and J by 5 bases, with 4 bases of the junction left unmatched. The CDR3 reads CASSYGSSGNNEQFF. The CDR3 region has the DNA TGTGCCAGCAGTTACGGGTCTAGCGGGAACAATGAGCAGTTCTTC.

The V gene is TRBV7-8, the J gene TRBJ2-1; no definite D call. The CDR3 consists of 15 residues. CDR1 and CDR2 (germline): SGHVS, FQNEAQ. Trimming removed 2 bases at V and 9 bases at J, with 17 bases between. The CDR3 coding sequence is TGTGCCAGCAGCTTATTCGACGCGGCTGCGGTTGAGCAGTTCTTC. Its translation is CASSLFDAAAVEQFF.